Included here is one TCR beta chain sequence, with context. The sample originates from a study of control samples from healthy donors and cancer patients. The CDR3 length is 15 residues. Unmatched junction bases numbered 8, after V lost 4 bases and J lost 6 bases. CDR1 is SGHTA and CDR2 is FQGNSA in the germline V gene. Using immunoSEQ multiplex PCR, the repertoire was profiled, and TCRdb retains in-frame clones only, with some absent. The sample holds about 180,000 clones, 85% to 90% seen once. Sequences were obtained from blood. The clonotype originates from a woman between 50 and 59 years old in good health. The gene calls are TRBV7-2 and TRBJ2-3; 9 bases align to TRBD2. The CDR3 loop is CASSYLRGGRDTQYF. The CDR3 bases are TGTGCCAGCAGCTATCTGCGGGGGGGCCGGGATACGCAGTATTTT.